This TCR beta chain was observed in a study of CD8+ T cells in alopecia areata (dated by TCRdb to the late 2010s). Regarding the study in general: The treated patients took part in an open-label pilot trial in which moderate-to-severe alopecia areata was treated with oral tofacitinib at 5 to 10 mg twice daily. Tofacitinib was administered for 6 to 18 months, and 6 months of follow-up off drug were then conducted to assess delayed response and recurrence. The study used high-throughput TCRbeta sequencing to examine T cell clonal expansion in alopecia areata, in both the C3H/HeJ mouse model and human patients. In humans, TCRbeta sequencing was performed on scalp tissue and on sorted CD4+ and CD8+ peripheral blood T cells from healthy controls and from patients with patchy or totalis/universalis alopecia areata. Biopsies were taken from tofacitinib-treated patients at baseline and at 4 and 24 weeks of treatment, and a later scalp biopsy was taken in several of the tofacitinib-treated patients. Scalp clonality was compared across normal scalp (n=4), patchy alopecia areata scalp (n=8), and alopecia totalis/universalis scalp (n=8). RNA was obtained with the PAXgene miRNA kit for fixed scalp, the miRNeasy kit for PBMCs, and the RNeasy kit for mouse skin. TCRbeta CDR3 regions were amplified by immunoSEQ multiplex PCR using 35 Vbeta forward and 13 Jbeta reverse primers. The full study reports these points: Compared with mice, TCR sequences shared between patients were less clear, possibly partly because of HLA diversity across the patient population. Compared with normal scalp, lesional scalp, particularly in alopecia totalis/universalis, had higher clonality and more expanded CD8+ clones, which suggests antigenic drive. Unlike mouse skin, which is dominated by gammadelta T cells, normal human skin has resident alphabeta T cells that are also sequenced, and this complicates analysis of the scalp TCR repertoire.

Interpreted using the paper, the time point label stands for: baseline before oral tofacitinib. Lesional scalp punch biopsies and peripheral blood were collected from alopecia areata patients. PBMCs were isolated by density centrifugation and stained for CD3, CD4 and CD8, after which CD4+ and CD8+ T cells were sorted on a FACSAria. This clone was observed a few times. No antigen is known for it. No base quality values were provided; no much bigger clone lies one nucleotide off. The CDR3 runs 16 amino acids, cysteine and phenylalanine included. Only the CDR3 DNA is retained, 48 bases long and in frame from the first base. Trimming leaves V shorter by 1 base and J shorter by 7 bases, with the junction holding 4 bases beyond the gene matches. CDR1 and CDR2 (LGHNA, YSLEER) derive from the germline V gene. Library generation was performed with the immunoSEQ multiplex PCR assay. To provide template for TCR sequencing, every sample had RNA extracted and reverse transcribed into cDNA. SuperScript III was used for first-strand cDNA synthesis, primed with a 2:1 mix of oligo-dT and random hexamers. A synthetic immune receptor repertoire was used to gauge amplification bias, and whatever bias remained was removed computationally. The study's own analysis went as follows. Raw reads were preprocessed for error removal, and CDR3 was defined according to IMGT conventions as running from the conserved cysteine to phenylalanine. Clonality was computed by normalizing Shannon entropy by log2 of the number of productive unique TCRs and subtracting the result from 1. Scalp TCRbeta sequences were cross-referenced with sorted blood CD4 and CD8 repertoires so that the CD4 or CD8 identity of scalp clones could be inferred. This is the immuneACCESS table as TCRdb keeps it, with only in-frame sequences that have V and J called. A part of the clones is gone; compared with another copy, unresolved V genes explain less than half, and the rest is unexplained. The V and J calls and clone size are taken from that table; D and trimming were inferred from the DNA. Recorded for this sample are around 200,000 clones; roughly 59% of them occurred a single time. The ten biggest clones cover 1.5% to 2% of the sample.

The specimen was CD4+ T cells sorted from blood, collected at week 0. The chain links TRBV4-3 with TRBJ2-2, with 12 bases matching TRBD2. This TCR was sampled from a human donor with alopecia areata. The CDR3 is CASSQASGGAGGELFF. The bases are TGCGCCAGCAGCCAAGCTAGCGGGGGGGCCGGCGGGGAGCTGTTTTTT.